The entry below describes one T cell receptor beta chain. Its matching antigen is unknown. The CDR3 sequence is 11 residues long. Trimming stripped 7 bases from V and 4 bases from J, with 9 bases between. CDR1 and CDR2 from the germline V gene are SQVTM and ANQGSEA. This specimen belongs to a study of OX40 agonist ivuxolimab in advanced cancers. In the study overall: Patients received the agonistic anti-OX40 (CD134) antibody ivuxolimab.

Study results and caveats: Some nonresponders additionally presented with little normalized T-cell clonal expansion.

Autoimmune disease history or systemic immunosuppression meant exclusion. Method: immunoSEQ multiplex PCR; TCRdb's copy keeps in-frame clones and lacks some. The table includes around 80,000 clones, 90% to 95% detected once. The J gene is TRBJ2-3, the V gene TRBV29-1; D is perhaps TRBD2 (6 bases). The clonotype was recovered from an adult with an advanced solid tumor such as melanoma, head and neck, liver or kidney cancer. The sample here was CD4+ or CD8+ T cells sorted from blood, taken in a trial of the OX40 agonist ivuxolimab. The CDR3 spells CSGGEPDTQYF. CDR3 bases: TGCAGCGGGGGGGAACCAGATACGCAGTATTTT.